This T cell receptor (beta chain) was recovered during a study of tumor-infiltrating lymphocytes in primary liver carcinoma. Study summary: Patients comprised men and women whose ages fell between 30 and 69 years.

Germline CDR1 reads SGHNT; CDR2 reads YYREEE (reference sequence). The CDR3 is 15 amino acids. The ends lost 4 bases at V and 8 bases at J; junction bases unmatched: 9. Both blood RNA, taken from unsorted whole blood, and germline DNA were extracted. Remarks on this clonotype: The target antigen is unknown. This may be a read error, as it is one base from a much larger clone.

The investigators made TCR beta cDNA from 400 to 550 ng total RNA, using a constant-region primer. Researchers made the TCR beta libraries by running three nested multiplex PCR rounds with slightly modified ARM-PCR. Two initial PCR rounds of around 10 cycles each paired TRBV1-TRBV30 forward primers with a C-beta reverse primer. TCRdb called the multiplex PCR reads again in MiXCR, with one record for every CDR3 protein. The table lists 330,000 or so distinct CDR3 sequences, approximately 65% of them singletons. Regarding the study as a whole: Left bulk and unsorted, the samples did not allow CD4+ and CD8+ repertoires to be compared. Reduced overlap was seen in tumor-adjacent and tumor-blood pairs versus tumor region pairs.

This clonotype was obtained from a man aged 40-49 years with primary liver carcinoma and hepatitis B virus infection. Sequenced material: peripheral blood. The chain has TRBV5-4 and TRBJ2-4, with 10 bases matching TRBD2. In DNA form, the CDR3 reads TGTGCCAGCAGCGGAGCTAGCGGGAGTACGTACATTCAGTACTTC. Residues: CASSGASGSTYIQYF.